The 12 T cell receptor beta chains below all came from one sample that was sequenced in a study of T cells in narcolepsy. The repertoire was sequenced with immunoSEQ multiplex PCR; TCRdb's copy has only in-frame clones and lacks some. The sample yields roughly 24,000 clones, 70% to 90% seen once. Sequencing was carried out using memory (CD45RA-) CD4+ T cells from blood. The source is a human donor in good health.

The rearrangement joins TRBV7-9 to TRBJ1-2; D is perhaps TRBD1 (6 bases). V lost 1 base to trimming and J lost 5 bases, with 14 bases between them. This CDR3 comprises 15 residues. The germline V gene has CDR1 SEHNR and CDR2 FQNEAQ (reference sequence). The DNA of the CDR3 is TGTGCCAGCAGCTTAGAGGGGGGCGACTCTTATGGCTACACCTTC. Amino acids: CASSLEGGDSYGYTF.

The V call is TRBV2, the J call TRBJ1-6, with D possibly TRBD1 on 6 matching bases. The germline gives CDR1 SNHLY, CDR2 FYNNEI. Trimming removed 7 bases from V and 4 bases from J, with 17 bases in between. This CDR3 spans 16 amino acids. CDR3 in amino acids: CASTPDGGQYNSPLHF. CDR3 in DNA: TGTGCCAGCACACCGGATGGGGGCCAATATAATTCACCCCTCCACTTT.

The genes are TRBV19 and TRBJ1-1, with no clear D. V was shortened by 3 bases and J by 1 base, with 18 bases between the two germline ends. This CDR3 has 17 amino acids. The germline CDR1 and CDR2 sequences are LNHDA and SQIVND (reference sequence). The CDR3 DNA follows: TGTGCCAGTAGTATTATTCCTGGGCAGACCTCGAACACTGAAGCTTTCTTT. It yields the protein CASSIIPGQTSNTEAFF.

The CDR3 DNA reads as TGCGCCAGCAGACGACTTGGGACTGAAGCTTTCTTT. Translated, it gives CASRRLGTEAFF. The rearrangement links TRBV10-2 to TRBJ1-1; D is unresolved. Trimming pared 6 bases from V and 5 bases from J, leaving 10 bases between. The CDR3 has 12 residues. Per the germline V gene, CDR1 is WSHSY and CDR2 is SAAADI.

V gene TRBV25-1 combines with J gene TRBJ1-1, with unresolved D. Germline CDR1 and CDR2: MGHDK and SYGVNS. The V and J ends lost 9 bases and 8 bases respectively, with 13 bases between them. The CDR3 length is 11 residues. The CDR3 DNA is TGTGCCAGTTCGTATAAAACAGAAGCTTTCTTT. This encodes CASSYKTEAFF. Full variable domain (outside the CDR3, taken from reference TRBV25-1 and TRBJ1-1): EADIYQTPRYLVIGTGKKITLECSQTMGHDKMYWYQQDPGMELHLIHYSYGVNSTEKGDLSSESTVSRIRTEHFPLTLESARPSHTSQYLCASSYKTEAFFGQGTRLTVV.

V gene TRBV6-5 combines with J gene TRBJ1-1; 9 bases map to TRBD1. Germline V gene data show CDR1 as MNHEY and CDR2 as SVGAGI. Trimming took 6 bases from V and 8 from J; bases not matched to a gene: 4. The CDR3 sequence is 12 residues long. CDR3 region: CASRRTGAEAFF. The CDR3 DNA reads as TGTGCCAGCAGGAGGACAGGGGCCGAAGCTTTCTTT.

As concerns this clone: Other DNA sequences from this sample encode an identical CDR3 as well. V gene TRBV7-2 combines with J gene TRBJ1-1, with D unclear. The V gene lost 5 bases and the J gene lost 0 bases, with 10 bases spanning the gap. Germline values: CDR1 SGHTA, CDR2 FQGNSA. This CDR3 contains 14 residues. CDR3 protein: CASSPGSLNTEAFF. The CDR3 nucleotides read TGTGCCAGCAGCCCGGGATCTTTGAACACTGAAGCTTTCTTT. The full variable domain, rest sourced from reference TRBV7-2 and TRBJ1-1, is GAGVSQSPSNKVTEKGKDVELRCDPISGHTALYWYRQSLGQGLEFLIYFQGNSAPDKSGLPSDRFSAERTGGSVSTLTIQRTQQEDSAVYLCASSPGSLNTEAFFGQGTRLTVV.

DNA for the CDR3: TGTGCCAGCAGTTTATTAGTGGGTAACTCACCCCTCCACTTT. It codes for CASSLLVGNSPLHF. This sequence joins TRBV28 and TRBJ1-6; D gene unclear. Germline values: CDR1 MDHEN, CDR2 SYDVKM. V shed 1 base and J shed 10 bases, with 11 bases lying between them. CDR3 length: 14 amino acids. The full variable domain, completed using reference TRBV28 and TRBJ1-6, is DVKVTQSSRYLVKRTGEKVFLECVQDMDHENMFWYRQDPGLGLRLIYFSYDVKMKEKGDIPEGYSVSREKKERFSLILESASTNQTSMYLCASSLLVGNSPLHFGNGTRLTVT.

The chain joins TRBV14 to TRBJ2-5; D is unresolved. The CDR3 sequence is 14 residues long. Germline CDR1 reads SGHDN; CDR2 reads FVKESK. Trimming removed 1 base at V and 3 bases at J, with 9 bases between. Here the CDR3 reads CASSQGSGKETQYF. CDR3 sequence (DNA): TGTGCCAGCAGCCAAGGGTCAGGAAAAGAGACCCAGTACTTC. Variable domain in full (rest from reference TRBV14 and TRBJ2-5): EAGVTQFPSHSVIEKGQTVTLRCDPISGHDNLYWYRRVMGKEIKFLLHFVKESKQDESGMPNNRFLAERTGGTYSTLKVQPAELEDSGVYFCASSQGSGKETQYFGPGTRLLVL.

The gene calls are TRBV6-6 and TRBJ1-2; D uncertain. Germline V gene data show CDR1 as MNHNY and CDR2 as SVGAGI (reference sequence). This CDR3 is 14 amino acids long. The V gene lost 6 bases and the J gene lost 4 bases, with 15 bases spanning the gap. The CDR3 DNA follows: TGTGCCAGCAGCTTTGGAGCAAACCCCTATGGCTACACCTTC. Its translation is CASSFGANPYGYTF.

The table lists this clone with a few counts. J is TRBJ1-1 and V is TRBV9; D not certain. The V end lost 0 bases, the J end lost 0 bases, and 15 bases lay between the germline ends. The CDR3 sequence is 17 residues long. Germline V gene sequence: CDR1 SGDLS, CDR2 YYNGEE. CDR3 in DNA: TGTGCCAGCAGCGTAGACCCTCCTGGGCAGGTGAACACTGAAGCTTTCTTT. This translates into CASSVDPPGQVNTEAFF.

V is TRBV7-2 and J is TRBJ2-1; 11 nucleotides match TRBD2. The V gene's germline CDR1 is SGHTA and CDR2 FQGNSA. The V segment lost 1 base and the J segment 6 bases; nucleotides outside the gene matches: 2. CDR3 length: 15 amino acids. CDR3 loop: CASSLDSGGANEQFF. The DNA of the CDR3 is TGTGCCAGCAGCTTAGATAGCGGGGGGGCCAATGAGCAGTTCTTC.